Below, 23 T cell receptor beta chains from the same sample are listed, as sequenced in a study of T cells in localized non-small cell lung cancer. Data came from immunoSEQ multiplex PCR; TCRdb stores just in-frame clones and leaves some out. The sample comprises about 2,500 clones, about a third of which are singletons, and 3.5% to 4.5% rests with the top ten. The sample consisted of lymph node tissue, taken before any cancer treatment. Source of these receptors: a male donor at least 60 years old with stage II squamous cell lung carcinoma.

The chain carries TRBV5-1 and TRBJ1-1, with TRBD1 identical over 7 bases. The CDR3 covers 16 residues. Trimming at V came to 4 bases and at J to 1 base, leaving 10 bases not matched to a gene. The V gene's germline CDR1 is SGHRS and CDR2 YFSETQ. CDR3 nucleotide sequence: TGCGCCAGCAGCGTTACCACGACAGGGACGAACACTGAAGCTTTCTTT. The encoded protein is CASSVTTTGTNTEAFF. The full variable domain, with the rest looked up from reference TRBV5-1 and TRBJ1-1, is KAGVTQTPRYLIKTRGQQVTLSCSPISGHRSVSWYQQTPGQGLQFLFEYFSETQRNKGNFPGRFSGRQFSNSRSEMNVSTLELGDSALYLCASSVTTTGTNTEAFFGQGTRLTVV.

The chain employs TRBV11-3 and TRBJ2-1; D is possibly TRBD2 (6 bases). V was clipped by 3 bases and J by 5 bases, with 14 bases between them. This CDR3 is 15 amino acids long. CDR1 is SGHNT, CDR2 YENEEA, per germline. The CDR3 is CASSLQGLRDNEQFF. As DNA, the CDR3 is TGTGCCAGCAGCTTGCAGGGACTCAGGGACAATGAGCAGTTCTTC.

The chain couples TRBV19 to TRBJ1-2, with D uncertain. The V end lost 5 bases, the J end lost 6 bases, and 16 bases lay between the germline ends. The length of the CDR3 is 14 residues. Germline values: CDR1 LNHDA, CDR2 SQIVND (reference sequence). As DNA, the CDR3 is TGTGCCAGTAGTGCCTTCTTTTTGGAGGATGGCTACACCTTC. Protein sequence: CASSAFFLEDGYTF.

This clone was seen more than once but under ten times. This sequence joins TRBV19 and TRBJ1-2, with TRBD1 as a possible D gene (5 bases). Germline values: CDR1 LNHDA, CDR2 SQIVND (reference sequence). The CDR3 is made up of 15 amino acids. V lost 1 base to trimming and J lost 8 bases, with 17 bases between them. The CDR3: CASSIVGDLAEGYTF. In nucleotides, the CDR3 is TGTGCCAGTAGTATAGTAGGGGACCTGGCGGAGGGCTACACCTTC.

The chain links TRBV30 to TRBJ1-1, with TRBD1 matching 7 bases. CDR3 length: 14 residues. Germline V CDR1 and CDR2: GTSNPN, SVGIG (reference sequence). The V segment lost 5 bases and the J segment 0 bases; nucleotides outside the gene matches: 6. The CDR3 DNA reads TGTGCCTGGTGGACAGGCCACATGAACACTGAAGCTTTCTTT. Translating it yields CAWWTGHMNTEAFF. The whole variable domain, remainder taken from reference TRBV30 and TRBJ1-1, is SQTIHQWPATLVQPVGSPLSLECTVEGTSNPNLYWYRQAAGRGLQLLFYSVGIGQISSEVPQNLSASRPQDRQFILSSKKLLLSDSGFYLCAWWTGHMNTEAFFGQGTRLTVV.

This clone has just a few counts. The gene calls are TRBV6-8 and TRBJ2-7; 8 bases match TRBD1. Germline trimming cut 6 bases from V and 5 bases from J; bases unmatched to any gene: 12. Germline V CDR1 and CDR2: MNHGY, SAAAGT. The CDR3 contains 15 residues. DNA for the CDR3: TGTGCCAGCAGCTCATCATGGACAGGGAACCACGAGCAGTACTTC. Protein product: CASSSSWTGNHEQYF.

This clone appeared a few times. The V gene is TRBV19, the J gene TRBJ2-7; D tentatively reads TRBD1 or TRBD2 (5 bases each). V was shortened by 3 bases and J by 3 bases, with 9 bases between the two germline ends. This CDR3 has 13 amino acids. Germline V gives CDR1 LNHDA, CDR2 SQIVND (reference sequence). This CDR3 reads CASSIRGDYEQYF. The CDR3 region has the DNA TGTGCCAGTAGTATCAGAGGGGACTACGAGCAGTACTTC.

The CDR3 nucleotides are TGTGCTAGTGGTTTGGGAGGGTCTTCCTACGAGCAGTACTTC. Amino acids: CASGLGGSSYEQYF. This rearrangement joins TRBV12-5 to TRBJ2-7, with D possibly TRBD2 on 5 matching bases. The CDR3 is 14 residues long. Trimming stripped 1 base from V and 1 base from J, with 8 bases between. Germline values: CDR1 LGHNT, CDR2 FRNRAP.

This clone was recorded a few times. This chain uses TRBV11-3 with TRBJ2-1; TRBD2 might be the D (5 bases). Trimming removed 0 bases at V and 5 bases at J, with 11 bases between. Germline V CDR1 and CDR2: SGHNT, YENEEA. The CDR3 is made up of 15 amino acids. CDR3 sequence reads: CASSLEGFGDNEQFF. The DNA of the CDR3 is TGTGCCAGCAGCTTAGAAGGGTTCGGGGACAATGAGCAGTTCTTC.

The chain employs TRBV5-1 and TRBJ1-1; D is perhaps TRBD1 (5 bases). V shed 4 bases and J shed 1 base, with 17 bases lying between them. CDR3 length: 16 residues. The germline gives CDR1 SGHRS, CDR2 YFSETQ. The CDR3 coding sequence is TGCGCCAGCAGCCCGGGTGGGGGATGGGGGAACACTGAAGCTTTCTTT. Residues: CASSPGGGWGNTEAFF.

The gene calls are TRBV29-1 and TRBJ2-7; D remains ambiguous. There are 12 residues in the CDR3. Germline V CDR1 and CDR2: SQVTM, ANQGSEA. Trimming took off 0 bases at V and 4 bases at J, with 7 bases between the two ends. The CDR3 region has the DNA TGCAGCGTTGAAGAAGGAGCATACGAGCAGTACTTC. The encoded protein is CSVEEGAYEQYF.

This chain connects TRBV29-1 to TRBJ2-2; D is possibly TRBD1 (6 bases). Germline-derived CDR1 and CDR2 are SQVTM and ANQGSEA. This CDR3 contains 14 residues. V lost 6 bases to trimming and J lost 1 base, with 12 bases between them. Written as DNA, the CDR3 is TGCAGCGTCACCATGACAGGGAACACCGGGGAGCTGTTTTTT. Its protein product is CSVTMTGNTGELFF.

CDR3: CSVGNRGRDTQYF. In DNA, the CDR3 is TGCAGCGTTGGCAACAGGGGACGAGATACGCAGTATTTT. The chain combines TRBV29-1 with TRBJ2-3; 7 bases line up with TRBD1. Germline assignment: CDR1 SQVTM and CDR2 ANQGSEA. V lost 4 bases, J lost 5 bases, and 6 bases stayed unmatched. The CDR3 covers 13 residues.

The chain links TRBV10-2 to TRBJ2-7, with 8 bases aligning to TRBD2. The CDR3 totals 12 residues. From germline, CDR1 is WSHSY and CDR2 SAAADI. The ends lost 10 bases at V and 6 bases at J; junction bases unmatched: 8. Here the CDR3 reads CATGNSGIEQYF. The DNA of the CDR3 is TGCGCCACCGGTAATAGCGGGATCGAGCAGTACTTC.

The chain couples TRBV11-1 to TRBJ1-5; a weak D match, TRBD1 (5 bases). Per germline, CDR1 SGHAT and CDR2 FQDESV (reference sequence). The CDR3 spans 14 residues. The ends were cut back, 5 bases at V and 0 bases at J, with 8 bases in the middle. The CDR3 bases are TGTGCCAGCAGCGAACAGGTTAGCAATCAGCCCCAGCATTTT. Residues: CASSEQVSNQPQHF.

The chain joins TRBV29-1 to TRBJ1-1; 9 nucleotides agree with TRBD1. Per germline, CDR1 SQVTM and CDR2 ANQGSEA. The CDR3 covers 15 residues. Germline trimming cut 6 bases from V and 0 bases from J; bases unmatched to any gene: 8. DNA for the CDR3: TGCAGCGTAGCCGGACAGGGGAACATGAACACTGAAGCTTTCTTT. It codes for CSVAGQGNMNTEAFF. The variable domain in full, completed from reference TRBV29-1 and TRBJ1-1, reads SAVISQKPSRDICQRGTSLTIQCQVDSQVTMMFWYRQQPGQSLTLIATANQGSEATYESGFVIDKFPISRPNLTFSTLTVSNMSPEDSSIYLCSVAGQGNMNTEAFFGQGTRLTVV.

The V and J genes are TRBV30 and TRBJ1-3; the D is unclear. Germline V gives CDR1 GTSNPN, CDR2 SVGIG (reference sequence). Trimming cost V 4 bases and J 0 bases, with 4 bases left between them. The CDR3 length is 12 residues. In nucleotides, the CDR3 is TGTGCCTGGAAGCGCTCTGGAAACACCATATATTTT. It specifies CAWKRSGNTIYF.

As DNA, the CDR3 is TGCAGCGTTGCAATTGCCCCCGGGACAGGGGAGACCGGGGAGCTGTTTTTT. Translating gives CSVAIAPGTGETGELFF. The chain joins TRBV29-1 to TRBJ2-2; 10 bases fit TRBD1. J gave up 5 bases and V 4 bases, and 13 bases lay outside the gene matches. The V gene's germline CDR1 is SQVTM and CDR2 ANQGSEA. This CDR3 region has 17 residues.

V and J are TRBV9 and TRBJ2-7; TRBD1 matches at 9 bases. Per germline, CDR1 SGDLS and CDR2 YYNGEE. Trimming took 3 bases from V and 3 from J; bases not matched to a gene: 4. The CDR3 has 14 residues. The CDR3, as DNA: TGTGCCAGCAGCGGTCGACAGGGGGACTACGAGCAGTACTTC. It encodes CASSGRQGDYEQYF.

This chain connects TRBV29-1 to TRBJ2-1, with a tentative D call TRBD1 (6 bases). The V and J ends lost 6 bases and 4 bases respectively, with 10 bases between them. This CDR3 spans 12 amino acids. CDR1 and CDR2 (germline): SQVTM, ANQGSEA. CDR3 nucleotides: TGCAGCGTCGTACAGGGATACAATGAGCAGTTCTTC. This sequence encodes CSVVQGYNEQFF.

This clone was recorded only once. V gene TRBV18 combines with J gene TRBJ1-2, with a weak D call TRBD1 (5 bases). The CDR3 is 15 residues long. Germline V gene data show CDR1 as KGHSH and CDR2 as LQKENI. Trimming took off 2 bases at V and 3 bases at J, with 13 bases between the two ends. The CDR3 DNA reads TGTGCCAGCTCACCAGAGGGGACCCGGGACTATGGCTACACCTTC. Its protein is CASSPEGTRDYGYTF. The complete variable domain, with remaining parts taken from reference TRBV18 and TRBJ1-2, reads NAGVMQNPRHLVRRRGQEARLRCSPMKGHSHVYWYRQLPEEGLKFMVYLQKENIIDESGMPKERFSAEFPKEGPSILRIQQVVRGDSAAYFCASSPEGTRDYGYTFGSGTRLTVV.

This clone was found a few times. This chain connects TRBV28 to TRBJ2-5; 7 bases fit TRBD2. The germline CDR1 and CDR2 sequences are MDHEN and SYDVKM. This CDR3 spans 15 amino acids. Trimming at V came to 6 bases and at J to 2 bases, leaving 9 bases not matched to a gene. The CDR3 region is CASRSGAGRQETQYF. As DNA, the CDR3 is TGTGCCAGCAGATCCGGAGCGGGAAGACAAGAGACCCAGTACTTC. Full variable domain (missing parts from reference TRBV28 and TRBJ2-5): DVKVTQSSRYLVKRTGEKVFLECVQDMDHENMFWYRQDPGLGLRLIYFSYDVKMKEKGDIPEGYSVSREKKERFSLILESASTNQTSMYLCASRSGAGRQETQYFGPGTRLLVL.

This clone has just a few counts. The chain couples TRBV4-1 to TRBJ2-5, with TRBD1 identical over 7 bases. Per the germline V gene, CDR1 is MGHRA and CDR2 is YSYEKL. CDR3 length: 14 residues. The trim removed 0 bases at V and 5 bases at J, leaving 3 bases unmatched. This CDR3 is CASSQENRGETQYF. In DNA form, the CDR3 reads TGCGCCAGCAGCCAAGAAAACAGGGGCGAGACCCAGTACTTC.